A selection of T cell receptor beta chains follows, all from one sample in a study of blood T cell repertoires in COVID-19. Generated by immunoSEQ multiplex PCR, the TCRdb table keeps only in-frame clones and is missing some. The sample has about 82,000 clones; roughly 78% are singletons. Sequenced material: peripheral blood. These receptors all stem from a man in his sixties with COVID-19, enrolled during active disease. The CDR3 runs from the conserved cysteine through the conserved F or W. D genes are given only for firm matches. Clone size is stated in some rows and not others, as once, few, many or a class when expanded.

clone size	D gene	V gene	J gene	CDR3 protein	CDR3 DNA
.	.	TRBV5-1	TRBJ2-3	CASSLGTITDTQYF	TGCGCCAGCAGCTTGGGGACTATCACAGATACGCAGTATTTT
.	TRBD1	TRBV6-5	TRBJ1-2	CASIRGADYGYTF	TGTGCCAGCATCAGGGGGGCTGACTATGGCTACACCTTC
.	TRBD2	TRBV2	TRBJ2-7	CASRLAGGAYEQYF	TGTGCCAGCAGGCTAGCGGGGGGGGCCTACGAGCAGTACTTC
.	.	TRBV7-2	TRBJ2-5	CASSLRLRYQETQYF	TGTGCCAGCAGCCTACGACTGAGGTACCAAGAGACCCAGTACTTC
.	.	TRBV29-1	TRBJ2-7	CSVGRDASYEQYF	TGCAGCGTTGGGCGGGACGCCTCCTACGAGCAGTACTTC
.	TRBD1	TRBV19	TRBJ2-1	CASNRGPKDNEQFF	TGTGCCAGTAACAGGGGACCAAAAGACAATGAGCAGTTCTTC
.	.	TRBV18	TRBJ2-5	CASSPPGYQETQYF	TGTGCCAGCTCCCCCCCGGGGTACCAAGAGACCCAGTACTTC
.	.	TRBV6-1	TRBJ1-2	CASSESGKVYGYTF	TGTGCCAGCAGTGAGTCAGGGAAAGTCTATGGCTACACCTTC
.	TRBD2	TRBV7-8	TRBJ2-2	CASRPERGITGELFF	TGTGCCAGCAGACCCGAGCGGGGGATCACCGGGGAGCTGTTTTTT
.	.	TRBV27	TRBJ1-6	CASSLFSDSLRNSPLHF	TGTGCCAGCAGTTTATTCTCCGACTCACTCCGTAATTCACCCCTCCACTTT
.	.	TRBV11-2	TRBJ2-7	CASSFSGLMFYEQYF	TGTGCCAGCAGCTTCTCGGGACTTATGTTCTACGAGCAGTACTTC
.	.	TRBV5-6	TRBJ1-1	CASSFGSKGQPEAFF	TGTGCCAGCAGCTTCGGGTCCAAGGGGCAACCTGAAGCTTTCTTT
.	TRBD2	TRBV14	TRBJ2-3	CASSFSGLAVSSTDTQYF	TGTGCCAGCAGCTTCTCGGGACTAGCGGTGTCTAGCACAGATACGCAGTATTTT
.	TRBD2	TRBV11-3	TRBJ2-1	CASSLAGLAGGNEQFF	TGTGCCAGCAGCTTAGCGGGACTAGCGGGAGGAAATGAGCAGTTCTTC
.	.	TRBV9	TRBJ1-1	CASSVAGEGRAFF	TGTGCCAGCAGCGTAGCGGGGGAGGGCAGGGCTTTCTTT
.	TRBD1	TRBV6-5	TRBJ1-4	CASSYGTGIEKLFF	TGTGCCAGCAGTTATGGGACAGGGATTGAAAAACTGTTTTTT
.	TRBD1	TRBV11-3	TRBJ1-4	CASSSDRGRGEKLFF	TGTGCCAGCAGCTCCGACAGGGGACGGGGTGAAAAACTGTTTTTT
.	.	TRBV6-1	TRBJ2-7	CASSETVSYAQYF	TGTGCCAGCAGTGAGACAGTCTCCTACGCGCAGTACTTC
.	.	TRBV10-3	TRBJ2-7	CAISEKHEQYF	TGTGCCATCAGTGAAAAGCACGAGCAGTACTTC
few	.	TRBV10-3	TRBJ2-3	CAISDVGGGTDTQYF	TGTGCCATCAGTGACGTGGGCGGGGGCACAGATACGCAGTATTTT